The entry below describes one T cell receptor beta chain. The data were obtained in a study of blood T cell repertoires in COVID-19. Assay used: immunoSEQ multiplex PCR; TCRdb lists only in-frame clones, some missing. Of some 12,000 clones listed, around 90% are singletons. V lost 3 bases to trimming and J lost 9 bases, with 14 bases between them. The V gene's germline CDR1 is SGHKS and CDR2 YYEKEE (reference sequence). The CDR3 has 13 residues. The source material was peripheral blood. The source of this sequence is a woman in her seventies with active COVID-19. The genes are TRBV5-5 and TRBJ2-3; possibly TRBD1 for D (6 bases). Here the CDR3 DNA reads TGTGCCAGCAGCTCACAGGGTGAGGGGACGCAGTATTTT. It is translated as CASSSQGEGTQYF.